These 14 T cell receptor beta chains were sequenced from one sample in a study of blood T cells in healthy people across ages. Primers used in a second PCR of about 6 to 11 cycles were a sample-barcoded 5' primer and a J-beta primer mix. MiXCR was run by TCRdb on the 5' RACE reads, yielding one entry per CDR3 protein. This table has 1,100,000 or so distinct CDR3 sequences, 40% to 55% appearing once. Sequencing input: blood. These receptor sequences come from a woman aged 55-69 years in good health.

Regarding this clonotype: The CDR3 ends on some other residue instead of the conserved phenylalanine or tryptophan, so this is likely a read error. The chain has TRBV5-1 and TRBJ2-7; 7 bases fit TRBD1. This CDR3 contains 15 residues. The J segment lost 2 bases and the V segment lost 7 bases, leaving 12 bases of the junction unmatched. CDR1 and CDR2 from the germline V gene are SGHRS and YFSETQ. The CDR3 DNA is TGCGCCAGCCGACCGACGTGGGGACAGACCTACGAGCAGTACTTA. It encodes CASRPTWGQTYEQYL.

The chain is built from TRBV10-3 and TRBJ2-3; 9 nucleotides align to TRBD2. Unmatched junction bases numbered 7, after V lost 6 bases and J lost 0 bases. Looked up from germline, CDR1 is ENHRY and CDR2 is SYGVKD. CDR3 length equals 16 residues. The CDR3 DNA sequence: TGTGCCATCAGGCGTCCTCTAGCGGGAAGCACAGATACGCAGTATTTT. It is translated as CAIRRPLAGSTDTQYF.

This clonotype was seen a few times. This chain links TRBV24-1 with TRBJ1-5; TRBD1 matches at 7 bases. The junction had 4 bases not matched to a gene; V was cut back by 3 bases and J by 3 bases. Per the germline V gene, CDR1 is KGHDR and CDR2 is SFDVKD. This CDR3 contains 15 residues. The CDR3 spells CATSDADRPNQPQHF. The CDR3 DNA sequence: TGTGCCACCAGTGATGCGGACAGGCCCAATCAGCCCCAGCATTTT.

J is TRBJ2-6 and V is TRBV29-1; unclear D gene. Germline lookup yields CDR1 SQVTM and CDR2 ANQGSEA. The germline V and J ends were trimmed by 7 bases and 2 bases, with 9 bases remaining between them. The CDR3 runs to 13 residues. The CDR3 sequence is CSGRTAGANVLTF. In nucleotides, the CDR3 is TGCAGCGGACGGACGGCTGGGGCCAACGTCCTGACTTTC.

This clonotype has only a few counts. This chain links TRBV7-3 with TRBJ2-3, with D perhaps matching TRBD1 or TRBD2 (6 bases each). V gave up 2 bases and J gave up 4 bases, with 22 bases separating them. The CDR3 has 18 amino acids. Germline CDR1 reads SGHTA; CDR2 reads FQGTGA. Here the CDR3 DNA reads TGTGCCAGCAGCTTATTCGGGGGCGGGATAGGTCAGGCAGATACGCAGTATTTT. It yields the protein CASSLFGGGIGQADTQYF.

V and J are TRBV28 and TRBJ2-1; TRBD2 aligns across 9 bases. The CDR3 loop spans 14 amino acids. Germline lookup yields CDR1 MDHEN and CDR2 SYDVKM. In DNA, the CDR3 is TGTGCAGCCCGGTCGGGCGGGAGGGTAAATGAGCAGTTCTTC. This sequence encodes CAARSGGRVNEQFF.

The chain is built from TRBV28 and TRBJ1-3; D not resolved. V gave up 1 base and J gave up 3 bases, with 1 base separating them. CDR1 and CDR2 (germline): MDHEN, SYDVKM. This CDR3 contains 12 residues. The CDR3 is CASSLFGNTIYF. The CDR3 coding sequence is TGTGCCAGCAGTTTATTTGGAAACACCATATATTTT.

This clonotype was seen a few times. The rearrangement uses TRBV29-1 and TRBJ1-2; D unclear. CDR3 length equals 13 residues. The germline CDR1 and CDR2 sequences are SQVTM and ANQGSEA. V gave up 6 bases and J gave up 3 bases, with 14 bases separating them. In DNA form, the CDR3 reads TGCAGCGTGAAACCCTCGGGGTACTATGGCTACACCTTC. It codes for CSVKPSGYYGYTF.

The chain couples TRBV28 to TRBJ2-1, with D perhaps TRBD2 (6 bases). This CDR3 is built from 16 residues. Germline CDR1 MDHEN, CDR2 SYDVKM. The germline V and J ends were trimmed by 4 bases and 7 bases, with 20 bases remaining between them. CDR3 in amino acids: CASSSPSAGTFNEQFF. The CDR3 bases are TGTGCCAGCAGTTCCCCGTCCGCCGGGACTTTTAATGAGCAGTTCTTC.

V is TRBV5-1 and J is TRBJ1-4; possible D gene TRBD1, 5 bases. This CDR3 comprises 13 residues. The V end lost 3 bases, the J end lost 8 bases, and 11 bases lay between the germline ends. Germline loops: CDR1 SGHRS, CDR2 YFSETQ. In nucleotides, the CDR3 is TGCGCCAGCAGCTCCAGGGTTGGGGAAAAACTGTTTTTT. Its translation: CASSSRVGEKLFF. Variable domain in full (rest from reference TRBV5-1 and TRBJ1-4): KAGVTQTPRYLIKTRGQQVTLSCSPISGHRSVSWYQQTPGQGLQFLFEYFSETQRNKGNFPGRFSGRQFSNSRSEMNVSTLELGDSALYLCASSSRVGEKLFFGSGTQLSVL.

The chain is built from TRBV9 and TRBJ2-3, with 11 bases aligning to TRBD2. CDR3 size: 16 residues. The V gene's germline CDR1 is SGDLS and CDR2 YYNGEE. V was clipped by 3 bases and J by 0 bases; unmatched bases: 3. CDR3 DNA: TGTGCCAGCAGCGGAGGGACTAGCGGAAGCACAGATACGCAGTATTTT. It translates to CASSGGTSGSTDTQYF.

The chain has TRBV28 and TRBJ2-1; 7 positions agree with TRBD1. Per the germline V gene, CDR1 is MDHEN and CDR2 is SYDVKM. V shed 7 bases, J shed 0 bases, and the junction held 6 bases outside the gene matches. The CDR3 is made up of 15 amino acids. The CDR3 nucleotides read TGTGCCAGCAAGAGTGGGGACAGCTCCTACAATGAGCAGTTCTTC. Amino acids: CASKSGDSSYNEQFF.

This clonotype was seen more than once but under ten times. The chain uses TRBV5-1 and TRBJ1-2; no clear D. The ends were cut back, 0 bases at V and 2 bases at J, with 8 bases in the middle. Germline CDR1 SGHRS, CDR2 YFSETQ. This CDR3 contains 14 residues. The DNA for the CDR3 is TGCGCCAGCAGCTTGGACATGTCCAACTATGGCTACACCTTC. It specifies CASSLDMSNYGYTF.

The chain recombines TRBV5-1 with TRBJ2-5; D tentatively reads TRBD1 or TRBD2 (6 bases each). V shed 2 bases and J shed 3 bases, with 14 bases lying between them. Germline V lookup: CDR1 SGHRS, CDR2 YFSETQ. The CDR3 consists of 15 residues. CDR3 sequence: CASSLGGQGKETQYF. The CDR3 coding sequence is TGCGCCAGCAGCTTAGGGGGGCAGGGGAAAGAGACCCAGTACTTC.